The 23 T cell receptor beta chains below come from one sample, sequenced in a study of memory CD4+ T cells and cytomegalovirus serostatus. Single viable CD3+CD4+CD8-CD45RO+ cells were sorted as the memory CD4+ T cells. Repertoires were generated with immunoSEQ multiplex PCR, while TCRdb's copy carries only in-frame clones and drops some. The table shows under 100,000 clones, with more than 70% occurring only once. The specimen was memory CD4+ T cells from blood. The source of these receptors is an adult in good health and CMV-seronegative.

This sequence joins TRBV5-4 and TRBJ2-7; 7 nucleotides align to TRBD2. CDR1 and CDR2 (germline): SGHNT, YYREEE (reference sequence). The V segment lost 0 bases and the J segment 3 bases; nucleotides outside the gene matches: 6. There are 15 residues in the CDR3. The CDR3 coding sequence is TGTGCCAGCAGCTTGGGAGCGGGGATCATCTACGAGCAGTACTTC. Protein sequence: CASSLGAGIIYEQYF.

The CDR3 reads CAWSFFSGNTIYF. The CDR3 bases are TGTGCCTGGTCATTCTTCTCTGGAAACACCATATATTTT. The chain joins TRBV30 to TRBJ1-3; D is undetermined. In germline, CDR1 is GTSNPN, CDR2 SVGIG (reference sequence). The CDR3 is 13 residues long. V lost 5 bases and J lost 0, with 8 bases in between.

The J gene is TRBJ2-7, the V gene TRBV9; D unclear. The V gene lost 5 bases and the J gene lost 2 bases, with 11 bases spanning the gap. Per germline, CDR1 SGDLS and CDR2 YYNGEE. CDR3 length: 13 residues. The CDR3, as DNA: TGTGCCAGCAGGATACGGAAACCCTACGAGCAGTACTTC. Translating gives CASRIRKPYEQYF.

The CDR3 sequence is CASSPRATGPETQYF. DNA of the CDR3: TGTGCCAGCAGCCCAAGAGCTACAGGGCCGGAGACCCAGTACTTC. The V gene is TRBV11-3, the J gene TRBJ2-5; a weak D match, TRBD1 (6 bases). V was clipped by 5 bases and J by 5 bases, with 18 bases between them. The CDR3 length is 15 residues. Per germline, CDR1 SGHNT and CDR2 YENEEA.

The chain employs TRBV7-2 and TRBJ1-4; no firm D call. The ends were cut back, 5 bases at V and 1 base at J, with 11 bases in the middle. The V gene's germline CDR1 is SGHTA and CDR2 FQGNSA. This CDR3 contains 15 residues. CDR3 loop: CASSPLPGTNEKLFF. CDR3 coding DNA: TGTGCCAGCAGCCCATTACCCGGAACTAATGAAAAACTGTTTTTT.

The table lists this clone with a count of one. This rearrangement joins TRBV11-1 to TRBJ2-5; 8 bases map to TRBD2. CDR1 and CDR2 from the germline V gene are SGHAT and FQDESV (reference sequence). This CDR3 is built from 12 residues. Trimming at V came to 6 bases and at J to 4 bases, leaving 1 base not matched to a gene. CDR3 DNA sequence: TGTGCCAGCAGTCGGGGGGGAGAGACCCAGTACTTC. It specifies CASSRGGETQYF. Full variable domain (remainder filled in from reference TRBV11-1 and TRBJ2-5): EAEVAQSPRYKITEKSQAVAFWCDPISGHATLYWYRQILGQGPELLVQFQDESVVDDSQLPKDRFSAERLKGVDSTLKIQPAELGDSAMYLCASSRGGETQYFGPGTRLLVL.

This clone has a handful of counts. The genes are TRBV2 and TRBJ1-5, with 7 bases fitting TRBD1. CDR3 length: 15 residues. After removal of 4 bases from V and 3 bases from J, the junction contained 6 bases not matched to a gene. Germline V CDR1 and CDR2: SNHLY, FYNNEI. The CDR3 sequence: CASSGMGQFNQPQHF. The DNA of the CDR3 is TGTGCCAGCAGTGGTATGGGACAGTTCAATCAGCCCCAGCATTTT.

This rearrangement joins TRBV28 to TRBJ1-2; 8 nucleotides align to TRBD1. The ends lost 6 bases at V and 5 bases at J; junction bases unmatched: 8. Per germline, CDR1 MDHEN and CDR2 SYDVKM. CDR3 length: 14 residues. This CDR3 is CASRSAGTGYGYTF. CDR3 DNA: TGTGCCAGCAGGTCCGCCGGGACAGGATATGGCTACACCTTC.

This chain connects TRBV14 to TRBJ2-3; D is uncertain. CDR1 SGHDN and CDR2 FVKESK come from the germline V gene. This CDR3 has 14 residues. Between the trimmed V and J ends, which lost 4 bases and 2 bases, there was a span of 10 bases. DNA for the CDR3: TGTGCCAGCAGCCGCGGCCGTCTCACAGATACGCAGTATTTT. This encodes CASSRGRLTDTQYF.

On this clone itself: In the same sample, other DNA sequences code for this CDR3. The chain joins TRBV11-2 to TRBJ2-1; either TRBD1 or TRBD2 may fit D (5 bases each). Germline assignment: CDR1 SGHAT and CDR2 FQNNGV. V lost 1 base and J 0 bases, leaving 7 bases between the germline ends. This CDR3 spans 15 amino acids. The CDR3 DNA reads as TGTGCCAGCAGCTTAGGGGGGAGCTCCTACAATGAGCAGTTCTTC. As protein: CASSLGGSSYNEQFF.

The chain joins TRBV7-9 to TRBJ1-6; TRBD1 might be the D (5 bases). V gave up 1 base and J gave up 6 bases, with 13 bases separating them. This CDR3 has 16 residues. CDR1 is SEHNR and CDR2 is FQNEAQ in the germline V gene (reference sequence). CDR3 bases: TGTGCCAGCAGCTTAGATCAGGGTACCCCTAATTCACCCCTCCACTTT. This gives the protein CASSLDQGTPNSPLHF. Variable domain in full (rest from reference TRBV7-9 and TRBJ1-6): DTGVSQNPRHKITKRGQNVTFRCDPISEHNRLYWYRQTLGQGPEFLTYFQNEAQLEKSRLLSDRFSAERPKGSFSTLEIQRTEQGDSAMYLCASSLDQGTPNSPLHFGNGTRLTVT.

The rearrangement links TRBV6-5 to TRBJ1-1; a weak D match, TRBD1 (5 bases). Germline V gene lookup returns CDR1 MNHEY and CDR2 SVGAGI. V dropped 6 bases and J dropped 0 bases, with 8 bases sitting between them. The CDR3 covers 13 residues. The CDR3 loop reads CASRTEMNTEAFF. Here the CDR3 DNA reads TGTGCCAGCAGGACAGAGATGAACACTGAAGCTTTCTTT.

The chain couples TRBV6-6 to TRBJ1-6; D is unresolved. Germline values: CDR1 MNHNY, CDR2 SVGAGI (reference sequence). The CDR3 has 13 residues. Between the trimmed V and J ends, which lost 4 bases and 9 bases, there was a span of 10 bases. CDR3 region: CASSSALGSPLHF. For the CDR3, the DNA is TGTGCCAGCAGTTCGGCGCTTGGTTCACCCCTCCACTTT.

In DNA, the CDR3 is TGTGCCAGCACCGCGGGACCCAGCCGCTATGGCTACACCTTC. This sequence encodes CASTAGPSRYGYTF. The V call is TRBV28, the J call TRBJ1-2, with D perhaps TRBD1 (5 bases). V was trimmed by 7 bases and J by 4 bases, leaving 16 bases between them. CDR3 size: 14 residues. Per germline, CDR1 MDHEN and CDR2 SYDVKM.

This clone was detected ten times or more. The chain recombines TRBV18 with TRBJ1-4, with 8 nucleotides matching TRBD1. V lost 2 bases to trimming and J lost 0 bases; unmatched junction nucleotides: 5. The germline V gene has CDR1 KGHSH and CDR2 LQKENI. There are 17 residues in the CDR3. Here the CDR3 reads CASSPRLQGATNEKLFF. CDR3 sequence (DNA): TGTGCCAGCTCACCAAGACTACAGGGGGCAACTAATGAAAAACTGTTTTTT. The whole variable domain, filled in from reference TRBV18 and TRBJ1-4, reads NAGVMQNPRHLVRRRGQEARLRCSPMKGHSHVYWYRQLPEEGLKFMVYLQKENIIDESGMPKERFSAEFPKEGPSILRIQQVVRGDSAAYFCASSPRLQGATNEKLFFGSGTQLSVL.

The chain has TRBV5-1 and TRBJ2-1, with 13 bases matching TRBD2. Unmatched junction bases numbered 7, after V lost 4 bases and J lost 0 bases. The CDR3 extends over 18 amino acids. Per germline, CDR1 SGHRS and CDR2 YFSETQ. The CDR3 region is CASSPKLAGGFSYNEQFF. Written as DNA, the CDR3 is TGCGCCAGCAGCCCGAAACTAGCGGGGGGGTTCTCCTACAATGAGCAGTTCTTC.

This clone is a singleton in its sample. The chain is built from TRBV5-1 and TRBJ2-5; D is perhaps TRBD2 (6 bases). Germline-derived CDR1 and CDR2 are SGHRS and YFSETQ. The V end lost 3 bases, the J end lost 3 bases, and 18 bases lay between the germline ends. This CDR3 contains 16 residues. For the CDR3, the DNA is TGCGCCAGCAGCTCGACCCTGACTAGAATAGAAGAGACCCAGTACTTC. Translated, it gives CASSSTLTRIEETQYF. The full variable domain, with the rest looked up from reference TRBV5-1 and TRBJ2-5, is KAGVTQTPRYLIKTRGQQVTLSCSPISGHRSVSWYQQTPGQGLQFLFEYFSETQRNKGNFPGRFSGRQFSNSRSEMNVSTLELGDSALYLCASSSTLTRIEETQYFGPGTRLLVL.

The genes are TRBV5-6 and TRBJ1-5, with a weak D call TRBD1 (6 bases). Germline V gene sequence: CDR1 SGHDT, CDR2 YYEEEE. CDR3 length: 15 amino acids. The V gene lost 3 bases and the J gene lost 5 bases, with 15 bases spanning the gap. The DNA for the CDR3 is TGTGCCAGCAGCTACCTTGGGGGGGCCGATCAGCCCCAGCATTTT. This codes for CASSYLGGADQPQHF.

This clone appeared once. The chain uses TRBV6-5 and TRBJ2-3; 7 nucleotides line up with TRBD1. Germline V gene sequence: CDR1 MNHEY, CDR2 SVGAGI. The trim removed 5 bases at V and 9 bases at J, leaving 8 bases unmatched. This CDR3 has 13 residues. CDR3 amino acids: CASSRTTGETQYF. The CDR3, as DNA: TGTGCCAGCAGTCGAACCACAGGGGAAACGCAGTATTTT.

There are a few counts of this clone. The chain is built from TRBV18 and TRBJ1-2; D ambiguous. The CDR3 has 14 amino acids. V dropped 0 bases and J dropped 6 bases, with 11 bases sitting between them. CDR1 is KGHSH and CDR2 is LQKENI in the germline V gene. The CDR3 loop is CASSPPGNPHGYTF. The CDR3 DNA follows: TGTGCCAGCTCACCACCCGGGAACCCTCATGGCTACACCTTC.

This chain links TRBV6-6 with TRBJ2-3; 9 bases agree with TRBD1. From germline, CDR1 is MNHNY and CDR2 SVGAGI (reference sequence). The CDR3 covers 14 residues. J gave up 4 bases and V 6 bases, and 5 bases lay outside the gene matches. CDR3 protein: CASREQGAADTQYF. The CDR3 DNA reads as TGTGCCAGCAGAGAACAGGGGGCGGCAGATACGCAGTATTTT.

This sequence joins TRBV19 and TRBJ2-3; tentative D call: TRBD1 (6 bases). CDR1 and CDR2 from the germline V gene are LNHDA and SQIVND (reference sequence). CDR3 size: 15 residues. V gave up 2 bases and J gave up 3 bases, with 12 bases separating them. The CDR3 protein is CASSILNRVTDTQYF. CDR3 in DNA: TGTGCCAGTAGTATACTGAACAGGGTAACAGATACGCAGTATTTT.

As to this clone: Distinct nucleotide sequences in the sample also encode this CDR3. The J gene is TRBJ1-1, the V gene TRBV7-3; the D gene is possibly TRBD1 (5 bases). CDR3 length: 13 amino acids. In germline, CDR1 is SGHTA, CDR2 FQGTGA. The germline V and J ends were trimmed by 2 bases and 5 bases, with 9 bases remaining between them. CDR3 sequence: CASSLQGGTEAFF. The CDR3 DNA sequence: TGTGCCAGCAGCTTACAGGGAGGTACTGAAGCTTTCTTT.